Below, 5 T cell receptor beta chains from the same sample are listed, as sequenced in a study of blood T cell repertoires in COVID-19. Assay used: immunoSEQ multiplex PCR; TCRdb lists only in-frame clones, some missing. The sample includes 100,000 to 120,000 clones, over 65% of them seen just once. Sequencing input: peripheral blood. The receptors shown here come from a middle-aged woman with acute or convalescent COVID-19.

The chain uses TRBV5-4 and TRBJ2-5, with 10 bases identical to TRBD1. Germline CDR1 is SGHNT and CDR2 is YYREEE (reference sequence). The CDR3 runs to 15 residues. J lost 3 bases, V lost 4 bases, and 6 bases had no gene match. The CDR3 nucleotides read TGTGCCAGCAGCACCCCGGGACAGGGGAAAGAGACCCAGTACTTC. Protein: CASSTPGQGKETQYF.

The J gene is TRBJ1-2, the V gene TRBV10-2; 10 bases map to TRBD1. CDR1 WSHSY and CDR2 SAAADI come from the germline V gene. V gave up 6 bases and J gave up 5 bases; unmatched junction bases: 9. The length of the CDR3 is 15 residues. CDR3 in amino acids: CASRAGQGGSYGYTF. CDR3 in DNA: TGCGCCAGCAGAGCCGGACAGGGGGGATCTTATGGCTACACCTTC.

The chain uses TRBV9 and TRBJ2-3, with D tentatively TRBD2 (5 bases). The CDR3 spans 15 residues. V was cut by 2 bases and J by 5 bases, with 15 bases left in between. CDR1 is SGDLS and CDR2 is YYNGEE in the germline V gene. CDR3 bases: TGTGCCAGCAGCGTCGAGGGTTTTGGAGGAGATACGCAGTATTTT. Translated, it gives CASSVEGFGGDTQYF.

This chain joins TRBV2 and TRBJ2-5; possible D gene TRBD2, 5 bases. The CDR3 is 16 amino acids. Germline CDR1 and CDR2: SNHLY and FYNNEI. V was cut by 0 bases and J by 3 bases, with 14 bases left in between. Written as DNA, the CDR3 is TGTGCCAGCAGTGAAGCGGGGAAAGGGAGCGAAGAGACCCAGTACTTC. It yields the protein CASSEAGKGSEETQYF.

The V gene is TRBV10-1, the J gene TRBJ2-5; D is perhaps TRBD1 (5 bases). This CDR3 region has 13 residues. Deletions cut 5 bases from V and 2 bases from J, with 9 bases between. Germline lookup yields CDR1 WNHNN and CDR2 SYGVQD (reference sequence). The CDR3 bases are TGCGCCAGCAGTCGACAGCTACAAGAGACCCAGTACTTC. As protein: CASSRQLQETQYF.